The subject of this entry is one T cell receptor beta chain. Its antigen is unidentified. Each donor was healthy, and each was a bone marrow donor. The CDR3 loop spans 14 amino acids. Germline CDR1 and CDR2: MNHEY and SVGAGI. These data belong to a study of cytomegalovirus exposure and HLA in healthy donors. Study outcomes and limitations: For most TCR sequences rarity was the rule, although some public TCRs occurred in many donors.

Both 60 Vbeta primers and 13 Jbeta primers went into the PCR. Original methodology: The count from a later analysis was 65 million to 90 million unique TCR beta chains, roughly 11 million of them shared. Only in-frame clones appear in the TCRdb table, and some are missing; sequencing was by immunoSEQ multiplex PCR. That table is the source of V, J and clone size, and D and trimming were worked out from the DNA. The profile covers about 160,000 clones, with 80% to 90% appearing a single time and 13% taken by the ten largest. The chain joins TRBV6-5 to TRBJ2-5; 9 nucleotides line up with TRBD1. The DNA end lines up better with TRBJ2-7; the J call may be wrong. Material for sequencing was PBMCs. This TCR was recovered from a woman aged 45 to 65 in good health and CMV-seronegative. In nucleotides, the CDR3 is TGTGCCAGCAGGACCGGGACAGGGCTCTACGAGCAGTACTTC. This codes for CASRTGTGLYEQYF.